This T cell receptor (beta chain) was observed in a study of blood T cell repertoires in COVID-19. On the study more broadly: Nucleic acid was either cDNA or gDNA, and it came from T cells, B-cell-depleted T cells, or PBMCs.

Source study methods: Estimates of nucleated cell counts were drawn from the amplification of reference gene primers. Clones were read by immunoSEQ multiplex PCR, and TCRdb kept only the in-frame ones, dropping some. Clonal size and the V and J genes are those of that table, whereas D and trimming came from the DNA. The sample yields about 100,000 clones, more than 75% seen once. Germline V gene sequence: CDR1 LGHNA, CDR2 YSLEER. The CDR3 sequence is 14 residues long. The germline V and J ends were trimmed by 1 base and 3 bases, with 7 bases remaining between them. J is TRBJ1-5 and V is TRBV4-3, with D hard to call. This receptor was obtained from a man aged 50 to 60 with active or convalescent COVID-19. Specimen: peripheral blood. CDR3 amino acids: CASSQGADNQPQHF. DNA of the CDR3: TGCGCCAGCAGCCAAGGGGCAGACAATCAGCCCCAGCATTTT.